This TCR beta chain appears in the sequencing data of a study of T-cell reconstitution after alpha-beta-depleted transplantation in children. Study conclusions and caveats: Diversity of TCRbeta at day 60 was high in some patients, arising from surviving recipient T cells and thymic progenitors. After one year, T-cell counts and TCRbeta diversity mostly came from new T cells. As was reported, about two months after transplant, alpha-beta T cells came from several hundred expanded graft clones.

For this clonotype: The antigen is undetermined.

CDR3 length equals 15 residues. The germline V gene has CDR1 SGHTA and CDR2 FQGNSA. Trimming left V 3 bases short and J 3 bases short, with 13 bases between. Unique molecular identifiers were built into the TCRbeta library. One entry per CDR3 protein, called by TCRdb with MiXCR from the PCR reads. Of about 980,000 distinct CDR3 sequences in the sample, less than 30% are singletons; the top ten hold over 25%. This sample comprised PBMCs, mostly from graft donor cells, obtained 360 days after TCRalphabeta/CD19-depleted stem cell transplant. V and J are TRBV7-2 and TRBJ2-3; D might be TRBD1 or TRBD2, each matching 6 bases. The TCR was taken from a boy under two years old who had a stem cell transplant for SCID, so the T cells may come from the graft donor. Here the CDR3 reads CASSFGGQTTDTQYF. For the CDR3, the DNA is TGTGCCAGCAGCTTCGGGGGCCAGACAACAGATACGCAGTATTTT.